This T cell receptor beta chain is drawn from a study of OX40 agonist ivuxolimab in advanced cancers. About the research overall: An agonistic anti-OX40 (CD134) antibody, ivuxolimab, was used to treat the patients. Averaging about 60 years in age, with a range of about 20 to 90, the cohort was about 86% male. General observations from the study: Clones of CD4+ and CD8+ blood T cells grew by week 6 at doses of 0.1 to 3.0 mg/kg.

The sample holds one count of this clone. Its antigen is undetermined. Produced via immunoSEQ multiplex PCR; TCRdb's table is partial and in-frame only. The data contain tens of thousands of clones, roughly nine tenths of them singletons. The TCR was taken from an adult with an advanced solid tumor such as melanoma, head and neck, liver or kidney cancer. This specimen consisted of CD4+ or CD8+ T cells sorted from blood, obtained in a trial of the OX40 agonist ivuxolimab.

The CDR3 DNA is TGTGCCAGCAGCGTAATTAGGATAGGGCCTACCAACACCGGGGAGCTGTTTTTT. It codes for CASSVIRIGPTNTGELFF. V and J are TRBV9 and TRBJ2-2; unclear D gene. Trimming took off 1 base at V and 2 bases at J, with 18 bases between the two ends. This CDR3 contains 18 residues. The germline V gene encodes CDR1 SGDLS and CDR2 YYNGEE.